This entry features one T cell receptor (beta chain) sequence. This sample was taken from a study of T cells in Graves' hyperthyroidism and ophthalmopathy. Study in general: Staff took peripheral blood when the initial diagnosis was made, before any treatment began.

What was amplified from RNA transcripts were TCR beta CDR3 regions. An initial round of RT-PCR targeting the TCR CDR3 relied on the HTBI primer set. TCRdb redid the calling of the multiplex PCR reads with MiXCR, one entry per CDR3 protein. The sample consists of under 300,000 distinct CDR3 sequences, about 25% of them appearing once. This CDR3 contains 13 residues. J was trimmed by 5 bases and V by 7 bases; bases with no gene match: 7. This sequence was found in a man aged 35 to 55 with Graves' hyperthyroidism that later progressed to Graves' ophthalmopathy. Sequenced sample: blood. The chain combines TRBV12-3 or TRBV12-4 with TRBJ1-1; 7 nucleotides match TRBD1. DNA of the CDR3: TGTGCCAGCATCACGACAGGGACTACTGAAGCTTTCTTT. Translating it yields CASITTGTTEAFF.